What follows are 10 T cell receptor beta chains derived from one specimen sequenced in a study of circulating tumor DNA in untreated peripheral T-cell lymphoma. This table comes from immunoSEQ multiplex PCR, and its TCRdb copy is limited to in-frame clones, with some not included. Of about 10,000 clones listed, approximately 72% are singletons. Sample: tumor tissue. The receptors originated from a human donor with peripheral T-cell lymphoma.

The rearrangement links TRBV19 to TRBJ1-1; possibly TRBD1 for D (6 bases). The V gene lost 7 bases and the J gene lost 4 bases, with 16 bases spanning the gap. Germline CDR1 and CDR2: LNHDA and SQIVND (reference sequence). The CDR3 spans 14 residues. The CDR3 bases are TGTGCCAGTATACGGGGGGCGCGTTTCACTGAAGCTTTCTTT. This gives the protein CASIRGARFTEAFF. Full variable domain (rest looked up from reference TRBV19 and TRBJ1-1): DGGITQSPKYLFRKEGQNVTLSCEQNLNHDAMYWYRQDPGQGLRLIYYSQIVNDFQKGDIAEGYSVSREKKESFPLTVTSAQKNPTAFYLCASIRGARFTEAFFGQGTRLTVV.

The V and J genes are TRBV11-3 and TRBJ2-1, with 10 positions matching TRBD2. CDR1 is SGHNT and CDR2 is YENEEA in the germline V gene. V lost 4 bases and J lost 3; bases outside the gene matches: 0. The CDR3 spans 14 residues. CDR3 bases: TGTGCCAGCAGCTCTAGCGGGGGCTACAATGAGCAGTTCTTC. Protein: CASSSSGGYNEQFF.

This CDR3 is CASSWTSGGFAGELFF. CDR3 DNA sequence: TGCGCCAGCAGCTGGACTAGCGGGGGATTCGCCGGGGAGCTGTTTTTT. The V gene is TRBV5-1, the J gene TRBJ2-2; 13 nucleotides line up with TRBD2. CDR1 is SGHRS and CDR2 is YFSETQ in the germline V gene. The CDR3 extends over 16 amino acids. The J segment lost 6 bases and the V segment lost 3 bases, leaving 5 bases of the junction unmatched.

Concerning this clone itself: Compared with germline, one end of the junction differs, possibly owing to a read error. The chain is built from TRBV6-8 and TRBJ1-1; 9 nucleotides agree with TRBD1. Germline V CDR1 and CDR2: MNHGY, SAAAGT. This CDR3 region has 15 residues. This CDR3 reads CAISPRDRVWTEAFF. DNA of the CDR3: TGTGCCATCAGTCCCAGGGACAGGGTCTGGACTGAAGCTTTCTTT.

The chain combines TRBV29-1 with TRBJ1-1; weak D call: TRBD1 (5 bases). This CDR3 is 14 amino acids long. V was pared by 6 bases and J by 5 bases, with 19 bases between. Looked up from germline, CDR1 is SQVTM and CDR2 is ANQGSEA. CDR3 amino acids: CSVFEGFTKTEAFF. The DNA of the CDR3 is TGCAGCGTCTTTGAGGGGTTTACGAAAACTGAAGCTTTCTTT.

This clone is deemed medium-sized (0.01 to 0.1%). The J gene is TRBJ2-7, the V gene TRBV16, with D possibly matching TRBD2 (5 bases). This CDR3 is built from 13 residues. Trimming cost V 1 base and J 3 bases, with 7 bases left between them. Germline V lookup: CDR1 KGHSY, CDR2 FQNENV. CDR3: CASSQFRDYEQYF. The DNA of the CDR3 is TGTGCCAGCAGCCAATTCCGGGACTACGAGCAGTACTTC. The full variable domain, in which reference TRBV16 and TRBJ2-7 provide the parts outside the CDR3, is GEEVAQTPKHLVRGEGQKAKLYCAPIKGHSYVFWYQQVLKNEFKFLISFQNENVFDETGMPKERFSAKCLPNSPCSLEIQATKLEDSAVYFCASSQFRDYEQYFGPGTRLTVT.

By proportion, this clone is medium-sized. The gene calls are TRBV6-8 and TRBJ2-2; D perhaps matches TRBD1 (6 bases). Germline V lookup: CDR1 MNHGY, CDR2 SAAAGT. The CDR3 covers 15 residues. With 10 bases removed from V and 0 bases from J, the gap between germline ends came to 15 bases. The CDR3 bases are TGTGCCATCACCGGAGGACAGTCGAACACCGGGGAGCTGTTTTTT. Translating gives CAITGGQSNTGELFF.

This chain joins TRBV30 and TRBJ1-3; 7 positions agree with TRBD1. CDR1 is GTSNPN and CDR2 is SVGIG in the germline V gene (reference sequence). The CDR3 totals 13 residues. V gave up 0 bases and J gave up 10 bases; unmatched junction bases: 6. The CDR3: CAWSVDREDTIYF. The CDR3 coding sequence is TGTGCCTGGAGTGTAGACAGGGAGGATACCATATATTTT.

On this clone: At one end, the junction sequence differs from germline, possibly due to a read error. V gene TRBV14 combines with J gene TRBJ2-6, with D maybe TRBD1 (5 bases). The germline V gene has CDR1 SGHDN and CDR2 FVKESK. This CDR3 has 13 residues. The CDR3 protein is CASSPTGANVLTF. CDR3 DNA sequence: TGTGCCAGCAGCCCAACTGGGGCTAACGTCCTGACTTTC.

The chain employs TRBV6-8 and TRBJ2-3; perhaps TRBD1 as D (6 bases). Germline CDR1 is MNHGY and CDR2 is SAAAGT. Trimming removed 5 bases from V and 2 bases from J, with 11 bases in between. The CDR3 consists of 14 residues. The DNA of the CDR3 is TGTGCCAGCAGTAGGACAGACCACACAGATACGCAGTATTTT. It encodes CASSRTDHTDTQYF.